This TCR beta chain was captured in a study of patients and donors after allogeneic stem cell transplantation. TCRdb re-analysed the RT-PCR reads in MiXCR, keeping a single row per CDR3 protein. The table records approximately 160,000 distinct CDR3 sequences, approximately 24% of them present only once. The source material was blood, either unsorted or a sorted T cell fraction (not recorded which). This clonotype was sampled from a human donor who was either an allogeneic HSCT recipient or a stem cell or donor lymphocyte infusion donor (not recorded which). It is not recorded whose cells these are; they may come from a transplant donor.

CDR3 sequence reads: CASSLVDRGNQPQHF. CDR3 nucleotides: TGTGCCAGCAGCTTAGTCGACAGGGGCAATCAGCCCCAGCATTTT. V gene TRBV7-2 combines with J gene TRBJ1-5; 7 bases agree with TRBD1. Germline trimming cut 1 base from V and 2 bases from J; bases unmatched to any gene: 2. The CDR3 is made up of 15 amino acids. Looked up from germline, CDR1 is SGHTA and CDR2 is FQGNSA. Supplemented by reference TRBV7-2 and TRBJ1-5, the full variable domain reads GAGVSQSPSNKVTEKGKDVELRCDPISGHTALYWYRQSLGQGLEFLIYFQGNSAPDKSGLPSDRFSAERTGGSVSTLTIQRTQQEDSAVYLCASSLVDRGNQPQHFGDGTRLSIL.